There are many counts of the clone carrying this T cell receptor (beta chain). The data derive from a study of T-cell reconstitution after alpha-beta-depleted transplantation in children. The trim removed 6 bases at V and 0 bases at J, leaving 4 bases unmatched. The CDR3 contains 14 residues. Germline lookup yields CDR1 MNHEY and CDR2 SMNVEV (reference sequence). The library targeted TCRbeta and was prepared with unique molecular identifiers. TCRdb independently ran MiXCR on the PCR reads; one entry per CDR3 protein. The data contain some 240,000 distinct CDR3 sequences, 7.5% to 10% of them singletons.

The material sequenced was PBMCs from the stem cell graft donor, taken from the stem cell graft. The rearrangement links TRBV27 to TRBJ2-7, with TRBD1 matching over 8 bases. The receptor was derived from a human donor who donated a stem cell graft to a child with SCID. CDR3 sequence reads: CASRRTGRSYEQYF. The CDR3 DNA reads as TGTGCCAGCAGAAGGACAGGGCGCTCCTACGAGCAGTACTTC.